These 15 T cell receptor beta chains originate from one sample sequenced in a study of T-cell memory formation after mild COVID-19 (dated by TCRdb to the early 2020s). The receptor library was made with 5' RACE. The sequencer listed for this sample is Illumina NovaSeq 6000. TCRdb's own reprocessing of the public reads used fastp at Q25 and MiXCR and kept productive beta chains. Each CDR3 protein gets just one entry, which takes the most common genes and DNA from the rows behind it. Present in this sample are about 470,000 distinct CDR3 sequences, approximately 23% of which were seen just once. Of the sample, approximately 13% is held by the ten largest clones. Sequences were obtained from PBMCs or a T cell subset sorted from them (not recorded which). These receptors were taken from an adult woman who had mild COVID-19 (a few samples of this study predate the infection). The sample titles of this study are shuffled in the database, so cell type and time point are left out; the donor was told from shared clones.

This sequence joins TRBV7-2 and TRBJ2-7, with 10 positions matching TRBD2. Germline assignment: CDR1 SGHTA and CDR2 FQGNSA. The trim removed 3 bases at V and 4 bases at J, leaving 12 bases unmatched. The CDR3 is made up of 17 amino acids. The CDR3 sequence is CASSLVLAGERIYEQYF. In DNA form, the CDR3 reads TGTGCCAGCAGCTTGGTTCTAGCGGGAGAGAGAATTTACGAGCAGTACTTC. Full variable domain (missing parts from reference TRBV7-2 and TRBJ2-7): GAGVSQSPSNKVTEKGKDVELRCDPISGHTALYWYRQSLGQGLEFLIYFQGNSAPDKSGLPSDRFSAERTGGSVSTLTIQRTQQEDSAVYLCASSLVLAGERIYEQYFGPGTRLTVT.

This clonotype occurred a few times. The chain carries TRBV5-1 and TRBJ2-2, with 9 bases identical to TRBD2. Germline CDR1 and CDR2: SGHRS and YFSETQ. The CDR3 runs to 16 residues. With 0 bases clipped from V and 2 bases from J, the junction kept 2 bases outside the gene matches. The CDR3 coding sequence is TGCGCCAGCAGCTTGGCTAGCGGGATCAACACCGGGGAGCTGTTTTTT. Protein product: CASSLASGINTGELFF.

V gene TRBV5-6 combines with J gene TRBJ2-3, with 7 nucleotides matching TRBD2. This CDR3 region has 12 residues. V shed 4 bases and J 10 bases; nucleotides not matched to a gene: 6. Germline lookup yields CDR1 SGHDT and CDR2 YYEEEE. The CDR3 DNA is TGTGCCAGCAGCCGAGATACTAGCGCGCAGTATTTT. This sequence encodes CASSRDTSAQYF. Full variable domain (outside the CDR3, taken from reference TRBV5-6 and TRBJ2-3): DAGVTQSPTHLIKTRGQQVTLRCSPKSGHDTVSWYQQALGQGPQFIFQYYEEEERQRGNFPDRFSGHQFPNYSSELNVNALLLGDSALYLCASSRDTSAQYFGPGTRLTVL.

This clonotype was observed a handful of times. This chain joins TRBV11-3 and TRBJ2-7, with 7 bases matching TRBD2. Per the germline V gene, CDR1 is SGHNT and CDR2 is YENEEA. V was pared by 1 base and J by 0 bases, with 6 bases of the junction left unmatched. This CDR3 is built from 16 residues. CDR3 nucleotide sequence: TGTGCCAGCAGCTTAGCAGGGCTAGCGGACTCCTACGAGCAGTACTTC. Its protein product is CASSLAGLADSYEQYF.

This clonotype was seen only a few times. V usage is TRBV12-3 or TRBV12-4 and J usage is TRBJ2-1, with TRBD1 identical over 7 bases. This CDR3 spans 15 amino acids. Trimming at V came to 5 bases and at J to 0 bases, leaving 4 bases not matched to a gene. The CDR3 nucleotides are TGTGCCAGCAGTGGGACAGACCTCTCCTACAATGAGCAGTTCTTC. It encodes CASSGTDLSYNEQFF.

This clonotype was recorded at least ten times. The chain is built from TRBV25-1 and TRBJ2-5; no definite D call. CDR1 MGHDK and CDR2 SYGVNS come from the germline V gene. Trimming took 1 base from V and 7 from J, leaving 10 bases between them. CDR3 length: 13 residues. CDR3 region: CASSESDAGTQYF. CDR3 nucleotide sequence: TGTGCCAGCAGTGAATCGGACGCCGGGACCCAGTACTTC.

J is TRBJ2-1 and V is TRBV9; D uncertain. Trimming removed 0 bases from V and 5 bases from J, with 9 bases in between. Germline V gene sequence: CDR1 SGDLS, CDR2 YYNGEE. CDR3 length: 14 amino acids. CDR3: CASSVARLNNEQFF. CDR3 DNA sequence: TGTGCCAGCAGCGTAGCTCGACTTAACAATGAGCAGTTCTTC.

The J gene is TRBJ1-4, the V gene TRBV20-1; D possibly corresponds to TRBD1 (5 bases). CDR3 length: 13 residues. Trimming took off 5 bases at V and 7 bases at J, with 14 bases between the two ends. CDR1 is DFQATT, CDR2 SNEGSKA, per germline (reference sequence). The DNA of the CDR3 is TGCAGTGCTGAGGGACCCACCACTGAAAAACTGTTTTTT. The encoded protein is CSAEGPTTEKLFF.

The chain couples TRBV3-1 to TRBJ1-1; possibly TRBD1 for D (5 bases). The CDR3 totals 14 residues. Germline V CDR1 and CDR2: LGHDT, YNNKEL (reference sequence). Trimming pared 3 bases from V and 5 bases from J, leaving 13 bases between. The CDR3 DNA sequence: TGTGCCAGCAGCCACCGGGGAGGGGAGACTGAAGCTTTCTTT. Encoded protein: CASSHRGGETEAFF.

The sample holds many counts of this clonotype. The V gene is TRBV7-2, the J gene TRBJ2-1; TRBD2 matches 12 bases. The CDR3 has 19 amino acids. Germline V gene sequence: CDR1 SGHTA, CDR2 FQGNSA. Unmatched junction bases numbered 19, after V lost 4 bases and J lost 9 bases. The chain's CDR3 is CASSSKNLTTSGRLGEQFF. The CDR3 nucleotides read TGTGCCAGCAGCTCCAAGAACCTTACTACTAGCGGGAGGTTGGGTGAGCAGTTCTTC.

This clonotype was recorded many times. The CDR3 nucleotides are TGTGCCAGCAGTGACAGGGGGCTTCACGAGCAGTACTTC. Encoded protein: CASSDRGLHEQYF. The chain joins TRBV6-1 to TRBJ2-7; 8 bases fit TRBD1. V was pared by 3 bases and J by 5 bases, with 3 bases of the junction left unmatched. CDR1 and CDR2 (germline): MNHNS, SASEGT. The CDR3 runs 13 residues.

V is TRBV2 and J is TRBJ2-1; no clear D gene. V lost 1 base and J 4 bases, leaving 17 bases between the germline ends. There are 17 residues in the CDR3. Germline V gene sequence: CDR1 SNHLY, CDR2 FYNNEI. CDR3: CASSEVMVAVLYNEQFF. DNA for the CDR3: TGTGCCAGCAGTGAAGTCATGGTAGCCGTTCTTTACAATGAGCAGTTCTTC.

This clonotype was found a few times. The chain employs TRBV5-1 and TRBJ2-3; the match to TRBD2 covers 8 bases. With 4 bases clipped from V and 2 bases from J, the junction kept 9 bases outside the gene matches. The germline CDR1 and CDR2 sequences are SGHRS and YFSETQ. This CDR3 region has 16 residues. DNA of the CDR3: TGCGCCAGCAGCCCCGGGGCAGCGGGAGTCACAGATACGCAGTATTTT. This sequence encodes CASSPGAAGVTDTQYF. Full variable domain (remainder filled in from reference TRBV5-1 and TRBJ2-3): KAGVTQTPRYLIKTRGQQVTLSCSPISGHRSVSWYQQTPGQGLQFLFEYFSETQRNKGNFPGRFSGRQFSNSRSEMNVSTLELGDSALYLCASSPGAAGVTDTQYFGPGTRLTVL.

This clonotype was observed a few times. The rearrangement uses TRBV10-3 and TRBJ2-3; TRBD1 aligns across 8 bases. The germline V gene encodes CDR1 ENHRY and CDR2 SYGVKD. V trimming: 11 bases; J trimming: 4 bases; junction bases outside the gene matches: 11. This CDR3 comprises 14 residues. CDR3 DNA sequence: TGTGCCGTAGAAACAGGGGGTCGCGCAGATACGCAGTATTTT. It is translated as CAVETGGRADTQYF.

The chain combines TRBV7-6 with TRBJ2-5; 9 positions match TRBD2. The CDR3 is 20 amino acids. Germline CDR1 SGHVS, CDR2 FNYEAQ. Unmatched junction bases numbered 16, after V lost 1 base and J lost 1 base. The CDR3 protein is CASSLGVWRGLAGLQETQYF. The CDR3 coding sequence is TGTGCCAGCAGCTTAGGAGTTTGGAGGGGGCTAGCGGGACTCCAAGAGACCCAGTACTTC.